Following are 26 T cell receptor beta chains from one sample sequenced in a study of T-cell reconstitution after alpha-beta-depleted transplantation in children. The authors prepared the TCRbeta library with unique molecular identifiers. Each CDR3 protein gets one entry after TCRdb re-called the PCR reads with MiXCR. The sample consists of 500,000 to 600,000 distinct CDR3 sequences, around 20% of them appearing once. The sample in question was PBMCs from the stem cell graft donor, obtained from the stem cell graft. Receptor source: a human donor who donated a stem cell graft to a child with acute lymphoblastic leukemia.

The chain has TRBV5-1 and TRBJ1-1; 8 bases line up with TRBD1. V trimming: 4 bases; J trimming: 5 bases; junction bases outside the gene matches: 13. The CDR3 contains 16 residues. Germline values: CDR1 SGHRS, CDR2 YFSETQ. The CDR3 nucleotides read TGCGCCAGCAGCACCAAGACAGGGGTTTTAAGGACTGAAGCTTTCTTT. The encoded protein is CASSTKTGVLRTEAFF.

The chain links TRBV27 to TRBJ1-5; no firm D call. Germline V CDR1 and CDR2: MNHEY, SMNVEV (reference sequence). Trimming pared 2 bases from V and 5 bases from J, leaving 13 bases between. The CDR3 contains 15 residues. For the CDR3, the DNA is TGTGCCAGCAGTTTAAACGGTAGAACAGATCAGCCCCAGCATTTT. Translation gives CASSLNGRTDQPQHF.

This clonotype came up a few times. The chain couples TRBV6-1 to TRBJ1-1; D remains ambiguous. The V end was cut by 2 bases, the J end by 0 bases, with 10 bases between. The germline gives CDR1 MNHNS, CDR2 SASEGT. This CDR3 comprises 15 residues. This chain's CDR3 is CASSESKKVNTEAFF. CDR3 nucleotide sequence: TGTGCCAGCAGTGAATCGAAGAAAGTGAACACTGAAGCTTTCTTT.

In this sample, this clonotype turned up a few times. The genes are TRBV7-8 and TRBJ1-5; D is ambiguous. The CDR3 runs 18 residues. CDR1 and CDR2 from the germline V gene are SGHVS and FQNEAQ. The V end was cut by 0 bases, the J end by 0 bases, with 15 bases between. The CDR3 loop is CASSLASAGPYSNQPQHF. As DNA, the CDR3 is TGTGCCAGCAGCTTAGCGAGTGCAGGACCCTATAGCAATCAGCCCCAGCATTTT.

The chain couples TRBV6-4 to TRBJ2-2; 8 nucleotides line up with TRBD1. Germline CDR1 and CDR2: MRHNA and SNTAGT. The length of the CDR3 is 15 residues. V gave up 6 bases and J gave up 3 bases; unmatched junction bases: 6. CDR3 region: CASSAGGEDTGELFF. CDR3 nucleotides: TGTGCCAGCAGCGCAGGGGGCGAGGACACCGGGGAGCTGTTTTTT.

In this sample, this clonotype turned up many times. V gene TRBV5-1 combines with J gene TRBJ2-5; 14 bases map to TRBD2. This CDR3 contains 16 residues. The trim removed 0 bases at V and 5 bases at J, leaving 3 bases unmatched. The germline gives CDR1 SGHRS, CDR2 YFSETQ. CDR3 residues: CASSLGLAGGTETQYF. The DNA of the CDR3 is TGCGCCAGCAGCTTGGGACTAGCGGGAGGGACCGAGACCCAGTACTTC.

This clonotype was observed a handful of times. The chain carries TRBV7-9 and TRBJ2-7; 10 bases align to TRBD2. The J segment lost 5 bases and the V segment lost 2 bases, leaving 3 bases of the junction unmatched. Per the germline V gene, CDR1 is SEHNR and CDR2 is FQNEAQ (reference sequence). There are 14 residues in the CDR3. The CDR3 sequence is CASSLWLAGDEQYF. CDR3 bases: TGTGCCAGCAGCTTATGGCTAGCGGGAGACGAGCAGTACTTC.

This clonotype was counted only a few times. The chain joins TRBV2 to TRBJ1-2; 8 nucleotides align to TRBD1. Germline V lookup: CDR1 SNHLY, CDR2 FYNNEI. There are 14 residues in the CDR3. J gave up 1 base and V 7 bases, and 5 bases lay outside the gene matches. CDR3 DNA sequence: TGTGCCAGCACCTGGGACAGGAGTAACTATGGCTACACCTTC. Translated, it gives CASTWDRSNYGYTF.

This clonotype was seen a handful of times. The rearrangement uses TRBV6-2 or TRBV6-3 and TRBJ2-5, with D perhaps matching TRBD1 (6 bases). V lost 5 bases to trimming and J lost 7 bases, with 14 bases between them. The CDR3 extends over 13 amino acids. CDR1 and CDR2 (germline): MNHEY, SVGEGT. CDR3 in amino acids: CASSRTGRRTQYF. The CDR3 DNA reads as TGTGCCAGCAGTCGAACAGGGCGTCGGACCCAGTACTTC.

The gene calls are TRBV2 and TRBJ1-6, with D possibly being TRBD1 (5 bases). CDR1 SNHLY and CDR2 FYNNEI come from the germline V gene. This CDR3 is 12 amino acids long. Trimming removed 4 bases from V and 11 bases from J, with 9 bases in between. For the CDR3, the DNA is TGTGCCAGCAGTGGAGGAGGGGCACCCCTCCACTTT. Translated, it gives CASSGGGAPLHF.

Only a few counts were recorded for this clonotype. This sequence joins TRBV5-1 and TRBJ2-7; D possibly corresponds to TRBD1 (6 bases). Trimming cost V 2 bases and J 6 bases, with 21 bases left between them. The CDR3 extends over 16 amino acids. Germline V gene data show CDR1 as SGHRS and CDR2 as YFSETQ. The CDR3 sequence: CASSFSLGQITAEQYF. Written as DNA, the CDR3 is TGCGCCAGCAGCTTCAGTTTAGGACAGATCACGGCCGAGCAGTACTTC. The full variable domain, its missing parts supplied by reference TRBV5-1 and TRBJ2-7, is KAGVTQTPRYLIKTRGQQVTLSCSPISGHRSVSWYQQTPGQGLQFLFEYFSETQRNKGNFPGRFSGRQFSNSRSEMNVSTLELGDSALYLCASSFSLGQITAEQYFGPGTRLTVT.

This clonotype was recorded many times. The chain combines TRBV13 with TRBJ1-5; maybe TRBD1 (6 bases). Germline CDR1 PRHDT, CDR2 FYEKMQ (reference sequence). The CDR3 consists of 15 residues. V lost 5 bases and J lost 4, with 15 bases in between. CDR3 protein: CASSRSGQRNQPQHF. CDR3 bases: TGTGCCAGCAGCCGGTCTGGACAGCGTAATCAGCCCCAGCATTTT.

The rearrangement joins TRBV11-1 to TRBJ2-3; TRBD2 aligns across 9 bases. The germline V gene encodes CDR1 SGHAT and CDR2 FQDESV (reference sequence). Losses at the gene ends were 6 bases for V and 4 bases for J; bases not matched to a gene: 20. This CDR3 contains 19 residues. In DNA, the CDR3 is TGTGCCAGCAGTCAAGTGCCCGGGACTAGCAGAGGAGTATCAGATACGCAGTATTTT. Translating gives CASSQVPGTSRGVSDTQYF.

The gene calls are TRBV29-1 and TRBJ2-2; perhaps TRBD2 as D (5 bases). The CDR3 consists of 12 residues. V was shortened by 6 bases and J by 3 bases, with 8 bases between the two germline ends. The germline CDR1 and CDR2 sequences are SQVTM and ANQGSEA. CDR3 amino acids: CSVRTHTGELFF. DNA for the CDR3: TGCAGCGTCCGGACTCACACCGGGGAGCTGTTTTTT.

This clonotype has only a few counts. V and J are TRBV29-1 and TRBJ2-7; a weak D match, TRBD2 (6 bases). V lost 1 base and J 4 bases, leaving 11 bases between the germline ends. Looked up from germline, CDR1 is SQVTM and CDR2 is ANQGSEA. The CDR3 is made up of 13 amino acids. Here the CDR3 DNA reads TGCAGCGTTGAAGGACTAGGGGTGTACGAGCAGTACTTC. Residues: CSVEGLGVYEQYF.

This chain connects TRBV14 to TRBJ2-1, with TRBD2 identical over 14 bases. Trimming at V came to 3 bases and at J to 6 bases, leaving 7 bases not matched to a gene. The CDR3 spans 17 residues. Germline V gene lookup returns CDR1 SGHDN and CDR2 FVKESK. CDR3 DNA sequence: TGTGCCAGCAGCCATCACCGAGGACTAGCGGGAGGCAATGAGCAGTTCTTC. It encodes CASSHHRGLAGGNEQFF.

This clonotype was seen a few times. The CDR3 bases are TGCGCCAGCAGCCTCCACGGGACAGGTCAAAACATTCAGTACTTC. Translation gives CASSLHGTGQNIQYF. The V call is TRBV4-1, the J call TRBJ2-4; 8 bases map to TRBD1. The CDR3 is 15 amino acids. Germline V gene data show CDR1 as MGHRA and CDR2 as YSYEKL. J lost 5 bases, V lost 4 bases, and 7 bases had no gene match.

The rearrangement joins TRBV5-1 to TRBJ1-5; the D gene is possibly TRBD1 (5 bases). The germline V gene has CDR1 SGHRS and CDR2 YFSETQ. The CDR3 is made up of 15 amino acids. V shed 4 bases and J shed 5 bases, with 16 bases lying between them. The CDR3 here is CASSRGDGDDQPQHF. As DNA, the CDR3 is TGCGCCAGCAGCCGGGGGGACGGAGATGATCAGCCCCAGCATTTT.

This clonotype was observed a handful of times. The chain links TRBV5-1 to TRBJ2-1, with 10 positions matching TRBD2. With 4 bases clipped from V and 2 bases from J, the junction kept 15 bases outside the gene matches. The CDR3 consists of 19 residues. Germline assignment: CDR1 SGHRS and CDR2 YFSETQ. The CDR3 loop is CASSRQGTSGVTTYNEQFF. DNA of the CDR3: TGCGCCAGCAGCAGGCAGGGCACTAGCGGGGTGACCACCTACAATGAGCAGTTCTTC. Based on the CDR3 plus reference TRBV5-1 and TRBJ2-1, the full variable domain is KAGVTQTPRYLIKTRGQQVTLSCSPISGHRSVSWYQQTPGQGLQFLFEYFSETQRNKGNFPGRFSGRQFSNSRSEMNVSTLELGDSALYLCASSRQGTSGVTTYNEQFFGPGTRLTVL.

This clonotype was detected a few times. The gene calls are TRBV29-1 and TRBJ2-7; D is ambiguous. Trimming took off 2 bases at V and 5 bases at J, with 10 bases between the two ends. This CDR3 is 12 amino acids long. CDR1 SQVTM and CDR2 ANQGSEA come from the germline V gene. The CDR3 sequence: CSVEIGTHEQYF. CDR3 sequence (DNA): TGCAGCGTTGAAATAGGTACGCACGAGCAGTACTTC.

There are a few counts of this clonotype. The rearrangement uses TRBV20-1 and TRBJ2-7, with 9 bases identical to TRBD1. The CDR3 totals 17 residues. Germline trimming cut 4 bases from V and 2 bases from J; bases unmatched to any gene: 15. The V gene's germline CDR1 is DFQATT and CDR2 SNEGSKA (reference sequence). As DNA, the CDR3 is TGCAGTGCTAAGGCCGCTAGGGCGGACAGGGGCACCTACGAGCAGTACTTC. Translated: CSAKAARADRGTYEQYF.

This chain links TRBV7-8 with TRBJ2-1, with a possible D match to TRBD1 (6 bases). V lost 4 bases to trimming and J lost 10 bases, with 20 bases between them. Per the germline V gene, CDR1 is SGHVS and CDR2 is FQNEAQ. The CDR3 runs 15 residues. The CDR3 is CASSSRTEAFYEQFF. DNA for the CDR3: TGTGCCAGCAGCTCCCGGACAGAAGCCTTCTACGAGCAGTTCTTC.

The sample holds many counts of this clonotype. The V and J genes are TRBV6-5 and TRBJ1-1, with D uncertain. The ends were cut back, 2 bases at V and 3 bases at J, with 7 bases in the middle. The germline V gene encodes CDR1 MNHEY and CDR2 SVGAGI. The CDR3 is made up of 13 amino acids. This CDR3 is CASSYEGYTEAFF. The CDR3, as DNA: TGTGCCAGCAGTTACGAAGGATACACTGAAGCTTTCTTT.

CDR3 DNA sequence: TGTGCCAGCAGCCCCCGGGTCCTAGCGGGAGGATCGGATGAGCAGTTCTTC. Protein product: CASSPRVLAGGSDEQFF. The chain carries TRBV14 and TRBJ2-1, with 11 bases aligning to TRBD2. The length of the CDR3 is 17 residues. Germline assignment: CDR1 SGHDN and CDR2 FVKESK. V dropped 4 bases and J dropped 8; count of bases not matched to a gene: 13.

In its sample, this clonotype was seen a few times. The rearrangement joins TRBV10-3 to TRBJ2-3; D may match TRBD1 or TRBD2 (5 bases each). There are 13 residues in the CDR3. The V end lost 8 bases, the J end lost 6 bases, and 15 bases lay between the germline ends. The germline V gene encodes CDR1 ENHRY and CDR2 SYGVKD. CDR3 sequence: CAIGDPQVDTQYF. CDR3 nucleotides: TGTGCCATCGGGGACCCACAGGTGGATACGCAGTATTTT.

This clonotype has just a few counts. The V gene is TRBV6-1, the J gene TRBJ2-3; 12 nucleotides match TRBD2. Unmatched junction bases numbered 3, after V lost 6 bases and J lost 2 bases. Germline V gene lookup returns CDR1 MNHNS and CDR2 SASEGT. There are 15 residues in the CDR3. The CDR3 region is CASRLAGGTTDTQYF. Written as DNA, the CDR3 is TGTGCCAGCAGGCTAGCGGGGGGGACCACAGATACGCAGTATTTT.